This T cell receptor beta chain was identified in a study of shared clonotypes between healthy human individuals. J was trimmed by 7 bases and V by 5 bases; bases with no gene match: 10. The CDR3 runs to 14 residues. In germline, CDR1 is SGHTA, CDR2 FQGTGA. TCRdb keeps only in-frame clones here, not all; method: immunoSEQ multiplex PCR. The sample contains over a million clones, about 98% of which appear only once. The sample taken for sequencing was naive CD4+ T cells sorted from blood. Subset reported: CD45RA+ positively selected. This TCR was sampled from a man younger than 45 in good health. The chain couples TRBV7-3 to TRBJ2-5; 7 nucleotides align to TRBD1. CDR3 residues: CASSLRQGPLTQYF. DNA for the CDR3: TGTGCCAGCAGCCTTAGACAGGGACCTCTGACCCAGTACTTC. The full variable domain, its missing parts supplied by reference TRBV7-3 and TRBJ2-5, is GAGVSQTPSNKVTEKGKYVELRCDPISGHTALYWYRQSLGQGPEFLIYFQGTGAADDSGLPNDRFFAVRPEGSVSTLKIQRTERGDSAVYLCASSLRQGPLTQYFGPGTRLLVL.